The sequence of this T cell receptor beta chain was determined in a study of cytotoxic CD8 clonotypes in ibrutinib-treated CLL. Overall study context: Response sampling took place at median 12 months of treatment, range 6 to 36.

Germline V gives CDR1 MNHNS, CDR2 SASEGT. This CDR3 has 15 residues. The ends were cut back, 8 bases at V and 3 bases at J, with 19 bases in the middle. TCRdb's table, derived via immunoSEQ multiplex PCR, lists solely in-frame clones and lacks some. The repertoire has approximately 150,000 clones, approximately 90% of them found once; the top ten carry over 2.5%. The TCR sequence derives from a human donor with chronic lymphocytic leukemia. The sequencing used PBMCs, collected at disease progression, from a patient treated with ibrutinib. The chain is built from TRBV6-1 and TRBJ1-2; maybe TRBD1 (5 bases). This CDR3 is CASVKALTAYYGYTF. The CDR3 DNA reads as TGTGCCAGCGTCAAGGCCCTGACAGCCTACTATGGCTACACCTTC.